A single sample gave rise to the 27 T cell receptor beta chains below, sequenced in a study of neurological immune-mediated disorders. MiXCR was run by TCRdb on the 5' RACE reads, yielding one entry per CDR3 protein. Of fewer than 80,000 distinct CDR3 sequences listed, less than 6% are singletons. Sequences were obtained from PBMCs. All receptors derive from a woman aged 45-59 years with multiple sclerosis.

There are many counts of this clonotype. The chain combines TRBV9 with TRBJ2-6; D possibly corresponds to TRBD1 (5 bases). Germline CDR1 is SGDLS and CDR2 is YYNGEE. V lost 4 bases and J lost 2, with 19 bases in between. This CDR3 contains 18 residues. The CDR3, as DNA: TGTGCCAGCAGCCCCACAGGCGACCCCTTGGCTGGGGCCAACGTCCTGACTTTC. It encodes CASSPTGDPLAGANVLTF.

This clonotype was observed at least ten times. The chain links TRBV7-8 to TRBJ1-5; D remains unclear. The CDR3 is 14 residues long. V lost 3 bases and J lost 4, with 10 bases in between. Germline V gene data show CDR1 as SGHVS and CDR2 as FQNEAQ. The CDR3 protein is CASSLAPGNQPQHF. The CDR3 DNA is TGTGCCAGCAGCTTGGCCCCGGGGAATCAGCCCCAGCATTTT.

This clonotype was counted ten times or more. This sequence joins TRBV29-1 and TRBJ1-2; D is unclear. This CDR3 spans 12 amino acids. Germline V gene data show CDR1 as SQVTM and CDR2 as ANQGSEA. CDR3 coding DNA: TGCAGTGCAGGCGGCCGGGATGATGGCTACACCTTC. Translating it yields CSAGGRDDGYTF. The variable domain in full, with the rest retrieved from reference TRBV29-1 and TRBJ1-2, is SAVISQKPSRDICQRGTSLTIQCQVDSQVTMMFWYRQQPGQSLTLIATANQGSEATYESGFVIDKFPISRPNLTFSTLTVSNMSPEDSSIYLCSAGGRDDGYTFGSGTRLTVV.

This clonotype was recorded many times. CDR3 in DNA: TGCGCCAGCAGGCGCCGGGACAGGTCCTACGAGCAGTACGTC. Translation gives CASRRRDRSYEQYV. The chain carries TRBV5-1 and TRBJ2-7; the match to TRBD1 covers 8 bases. V lost 5 bases to trimming and J lost 1 base; unmatched junction nucleotides: 5. The CDR3 length is 14 residues. CDR1 is SGHRS, CDR2 YFSETQ, per germline.

This clonotype was seen ten or more times. This rearrangement joins TRBV5-1 to TRBJ1-1; D is undetermined. The V and J ends lost 0 bases and 3 bases respectively, with 9 bases between them. CDR1 is SGHRS and CDR2 is YFSETQ in the germline V gene. The CDR3 runs 14 residues. In DNA form, the CDR3 reads TGCGCCAGCAGCTTGGGTTCGAGGGACACTGAAGCTTTCTTT. Encoded protein: CASSLGSRDTEAFF.

This clonotype was seen ten or more times. This chain uses TRBV29-1 with TRBJ1-2; D uncertain. The CDR3 is made up of 11 amino acids. The germline V gene encodes CDR1 SQVTM and CDR2 ANQGSEA. V lost 2 bases, J lost 9 bases, and 10 bases lay in between. This chain's CDR3 is CSVERFQSYTF. The CDR3, as DNA: TGCAGCGTTGAACGTTTTCAGAGCTACACCTTC.

The table lists this clonotype with many counts. The chain joins TRBV6-5 to TRBJ1-4, with TRBD1 identical over 9 bases. The CDR3 length is 14 residues. The V gene end was trimmed by 5 bases and the J gene end by 10 bases; junction bases not matched to a gene: 8. Germline values: CDR1 MNHEY, CDR2 SVGAGI. CDR3 DNA: TGTGCCAGCAGTCCGGGACAGGGTCTCCGAAAACTGTTTTTT. Protein sequence: CASSPGQGLRKLFF.

This chain links TRBV12-3 or TRBV12-4 with TRBJ2-2, with a tentative D call TRBD1 (7 bases). This CDR3 contains 17 residues. The V gene lost 6 bases and the J gene lost 2 bases, with 19 bases spanning the gap. The CDR3 here is CASSPLGGTDNTGELFF. The DNA of the CDR3 is TGTGCCAGCAGCCCTCTTGGAGGGACAGATAACACCGGGGAGCTGTTTTTT.

The chain employs TRBV20-1 and TRBJ1-4, with TRBD1 as a possible D gene (6 bases). The germline V and J ends were trimmed by 2 bases and 5 bases, with 18 bases remaining between them. This CDR3 is built from 16 residues. Germline assignment: CDR1 DFQATT and CDR2 SNEGSKA (reference sequence). The CDR3 reads CSARTLAGGRNEKLFF. The DNA for the CDR3 is TGCAGTGCTAGAACACTAGCGGGGGGCAGGAATGAAAAACTGTTTTTT.

This clonotype occurred many times. The chain combines TRBV6-2 or TRBV6-3 with TRBJ2-5, with D unresolved. Trimming removed 6 bases at V and 4 bases at J, with 9 bases between. CDR3 length: 12 amino acids. Per germline, CDR1 MNHEY and CDR2 SVGEGT. CDR3 bases: TGTGCCAGCAGCCAATCCAGAGAGACCCAGTACTTC. It encodes CASSQSRETQYF.

This clonotype was observed at least ten times. The chain recombines TRBV6-1 with TRBJ2-5; D is ambiguous. From germline, CDR1 is MNHNS and CDR2 SASEGT. CDR3 length: 9 amino acids. Trimming cost V 3 bases and J 10 bases, with 3 bases left between them. CDR3 residues: CASSDDQYF. The DNA of the CDR3 is TGTGCCAGCAGTGATGACCAGTACTTC.

This clonotype counts as medium-sized (0.01 to 0.1%). J is TRBJ2-2 and V is TRBV5-1; 10 bases line up with TRBD1. V lost 1 base to trimming and J lost 6 bases; unmatched junction nucleotides: 9. The CDR3 is 17 residues long. The germline V gene encodes CDR1 SGHRS and CDR2 YFSETQ. The CDR3 nucleotides are TGCGCCAGCAGCTTGCGACAGGGGGCGCGATCGGCCGGGGAGCTGTTTTTT. Translated: CASSLRQGARSAGELFF.

This clonotype occurred many times. The J gene is TRBJ2-3, the V gene TRBV20-1, with D maybe TRBD2 (7 bases). Germline lookup yields CDR1 DFQATT and CDR2 SNEGSKA (reference sequence). The germline V and J ends were trimmed by 1 base and 2 bases, with 13 bases remaining between them. CDR3 length equals 15 residues. CDR3 sequence (DNA): TGCAGTGCTAGAGCGGCTGGGGGGGCCACAGATACGCAGTATTTT. Translating gives CSARAAGGATDTQYF.

This clonotype showed up many times. The chain joins TRBV5-1 to TRBJ1-1, with D uncertain. CDR3 length: 13 residues. Trimming took off 1 base at V and 8 bases at J, with 12 bases between the two ends. Germline CDR1 SGHRS, CDR2 YFSETQ. The CDR3 DNA reads as TGCGCCAGCAGCTTGAGACCCAGGAGGGAAGCTTTCTTT. The encoded protein is CASSLRPRREAFF.

There are many counts of this clonotype. The chain combines TRBV5-5 with TRBJ2-7; 8 nucleotides line up with TRBD2. CDR1 and CDR2 (germline): SGHKS, YYEKEE (reference sequence). The V and J ends lost 3 bases and 2 bases, in that order; junction bases with no gene match: 4. The length of the CDR3 is 14 residues. The CDR3 protein is CASSYGGAPYEQYV. The DNA for the CDR3 is TGTGCCAGCAGCTACGGGGGGGCCCCCTACGAGCAGTACGTC.

This clonotype showed up many times. This could be a read error, since a much larger clone is one nucleotide away. This rearrangement joins TRBV5-1 to TRBJ2-7, with 10 bases that match TRBD1. The CDR3 sequence is 16 residues long. CDR1 is SGHRS and CDR2 is YFSETQ in the germline V gene. The V segment lost 4 bases and the J segment 2 bases; nucleotides outside the gene matches: 9. The CDR3 sequence is CASSPSGQGIPYEQYF. In nucleotides, the CDR3 is TGCGCCAGCAGCCCGTCGGGACAGGGGATCCCCTACGAGCAGTACTTC.

This clonotype has a count of ten or more. V gene TRBV7-2 combines with J gene TRBJ2-5; 10 nucleotides agree with TRBD1. CDR1 is SGHTA, CDR2 FQGNSA, per germline. V was pared by 6 bases and J by 4 bases, with 5 bases of the junction left unmatched. The CDR3 runs to 14 residues. This CDR3 is CASSKTGGRETQYF. DNA for the CDR3: TGTGCCAGCAGTAAGACAGGGGGCAGAGAGACCCAGTACTTC.

In its sample, this clonotype was seen many times. The chain employs TRBV5-1 and TRBJ2-5; tentative D call: TRBD2 (5 bases). Germline V CDR1 and CDR2: SGHRS, YFSETQ. The CDR3 loop spans 14 amino acids. V lost 0 bases, J lost 3 bases, and 9 bases lay in between. The CDR3 bases are TGCGCCAGCAGCTTGGTGACTACGGAAGAGACCCAGTACTTC. The encoded protein is CASSLVTTEETQYF.

The chain couples TRBV5-1 to TRBJ2-3; D unclear. Germline V lookup: CDR1 SGHRS, CDR2 YFSETQ. The CDR3 has 14 amino acids. The V end lost 3 bases, the J end lost 1 base, and 9 bases lay between the germline ends. CDR3 DNA sequence: TGCGCCAGCAGCTCGACTGACCGCACAGATACGCAGTATTTT. Its protein product is CASSSTDRTDTQYF.

This clonotype has at least ten counts. The gene calls are TRBV27 and TRBJ2-3; 7 positions agree with TRBD2. Germline assignment: CDR1 MNHEY and CDR2 SMNVEV (reference sequence). This CDR3 spans 14 amino acids. Trimming took 3 bases from V and 3 from J; bases not matched to a gene: 3. Here the CDR3 reads CASSLSGVTDTQYF. The DNA for the CDR3 is TGTGCCAGCAGTTTGAGCGGGGTTACAGATACGCAGTATTTT.

The sample holds many counts of this clonotype. The rearrangement links TRBV5-1 to TRBJ2-5, with D possibly being TRBD2 (5 bases). Germline CDR1 is SGHRS and CDR2 is YFSETQ. V lost 6 bases and J lost 3, with 12 bases in between. The CDR3 loop spans 13 amino acids. Written as DNA, the CDR3 is TGCGCCAGCACCCGAGGAGGAGAAGAGACCCAGTACTTC. Protein sequence: CASTRGGEETQYF.

The sample holds many counts of this clonotype. The chain is built from TRBV24-1 and TRBJ2-5, with TRBD1 matching 7 bases. V shed 3 bases, J shed 7 bases, and the junction held 7 bases outside the gene matches. CDR3 length: 14 amino acids. The germline V gene has CDR1 KGHDR and CDR2 SFDVKD. CDR3 region: CATSDTRQGGTQYF. CDR3 DNA: TGTGCCACCAGTGATACCCGACAGGGCGGGACCCAGTACTTC.

The table lists this clonotype with many counts. The rearrangement joins TRBV6-5 to TRBJ2-7; 7 nucleotides align to TRBD1. With V trimmed by 4 bases and J by 3 bases, 6 bases remained unmatched. This CDR3 comprises 14 residues. Germline lookup yields CDR1 MNHEY and CDR2 SVGAGI. The CDR3 region has the DNA TGTGCCAGCAGTTCTCCAGGGGGTTACTACGAGCAGTACTTC. Translation gives CASSSPGGYYEQYF.

This clonotype was picked up many times. The J gene is TRBJ2-3, the V gene TRBV6-2 or TRBV6-3; D is unresolved. Germline-derived CDR1 and CDR2 are MNHEY and SVGEGT. The V and J ends lost 0 bases and 2 bases respectively, with 9 bases between them. CDR3 length: 15 amino acids. CDR3 nucleotides: TGTGCCAGCAGTTACTCTTCCACACCCACAGATACGCAGTATTTT. Protein: CASSYSSTPTDTQYF.

In this sample, this clonotype turned up many times. V gene TRBV18 combines with J gene TRBJ1-1; D gene ambiguous. The V gene's germline CDR1 is KGHSH and CDR2 LQKENI. Trimming pared 0 bases from V and 2 bases from J, leaving 10 bases between. This CDR3 spans 15 amino acids. The CDR3 DNA sequence: TGTGCCAGCTCACCACCCGGGAGGGTAAACACTGAAGCTTTCTTT. Protein sequence: CASSPPGRVNTEAFF.

This clonotype occurred many times. The chain is built from TRBV25-1 and TRBJ1-5, with D uncertain. Per germline, CDR1 MGHDK and CDR2 SYGVNS. This CDR3 comprises 14 residues. V was pared by 4 bases and J by 4 bases, with 11 bases between. In DNA, the CDR3 is TGTGCCAGCAGTGGGGGAGCAGGAAATCAGCCCCAGCATTTT. The encoded protein is CASSGGAGNQPQHF.

This clonotype was detected many times. CDR3 DNA: TGTGCCAGCCGAACGAGGGTGCCGGCCAAAAACATTCAGTACTTC. Its protein product is CASRTRVPAKNIQYF. The chain employs TRBV6-2 or TRBV6-3 and TRBJ2-4, with D possibly TRBD2 on 5 matching bases. The CDR3 totals 15 residues. Trimming took 8 bases from V and 1 from J, leaving 15 bases between them. Germline-derived CDR1 and CDR2 are MNHEY and SVGEGT.